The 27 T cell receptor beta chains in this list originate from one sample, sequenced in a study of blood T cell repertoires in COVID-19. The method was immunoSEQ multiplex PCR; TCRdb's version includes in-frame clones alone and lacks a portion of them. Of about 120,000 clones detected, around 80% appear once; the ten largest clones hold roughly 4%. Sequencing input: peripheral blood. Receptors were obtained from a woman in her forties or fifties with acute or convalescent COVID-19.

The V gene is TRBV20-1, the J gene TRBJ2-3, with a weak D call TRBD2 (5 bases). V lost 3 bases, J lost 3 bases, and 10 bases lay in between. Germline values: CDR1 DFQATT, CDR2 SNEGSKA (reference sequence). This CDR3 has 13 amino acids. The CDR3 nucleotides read TGCAGTGCTAGTTGGGAGCCGACAGATACGCAGTATTTT. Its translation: CSASWEPTDTQYF.

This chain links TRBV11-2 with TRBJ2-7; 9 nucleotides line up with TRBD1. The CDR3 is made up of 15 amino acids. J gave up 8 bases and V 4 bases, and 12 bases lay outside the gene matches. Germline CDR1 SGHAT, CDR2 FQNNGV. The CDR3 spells CASSSIAGQGLKQYF. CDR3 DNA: TGTGCCAGCAGCTCAATCGCGGGACAGGGATTGAAGCAGTACTTC.

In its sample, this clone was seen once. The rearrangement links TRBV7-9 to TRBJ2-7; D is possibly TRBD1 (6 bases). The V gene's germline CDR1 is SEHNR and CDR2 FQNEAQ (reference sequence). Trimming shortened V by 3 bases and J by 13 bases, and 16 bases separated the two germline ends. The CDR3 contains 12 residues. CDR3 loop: CASSLGPGTYYF. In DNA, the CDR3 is TGTGCCAGCAGCTTGGGCCCCGGGACATACTACTTC.

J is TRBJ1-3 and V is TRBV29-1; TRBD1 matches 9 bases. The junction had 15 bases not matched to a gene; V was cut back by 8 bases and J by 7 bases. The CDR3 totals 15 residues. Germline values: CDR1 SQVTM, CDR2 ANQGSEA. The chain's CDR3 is CSFSRGTGLRNTIYF. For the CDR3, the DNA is TGCAGCTTCTCTAGGGGGACAGGGCTACGGAACACCATATATTTT.

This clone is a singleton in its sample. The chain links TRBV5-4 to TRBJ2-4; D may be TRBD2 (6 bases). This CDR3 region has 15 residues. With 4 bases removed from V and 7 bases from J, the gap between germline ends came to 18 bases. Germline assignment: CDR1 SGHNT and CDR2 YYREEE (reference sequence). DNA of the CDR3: TGTGCCAGCAGCGTATCTCGGGAGAATGAGAACATTCAGTACTTC. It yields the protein CASSVSRENENIQYF.

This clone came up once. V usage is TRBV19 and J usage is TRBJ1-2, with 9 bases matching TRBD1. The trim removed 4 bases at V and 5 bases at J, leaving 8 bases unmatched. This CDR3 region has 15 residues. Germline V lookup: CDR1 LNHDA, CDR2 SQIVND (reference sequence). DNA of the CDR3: TGTGCCAGTAGTAAGGGACAGGGTGGCTCGTATGGCTACACCTTC. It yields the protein CASSKGQGGSYGYTF. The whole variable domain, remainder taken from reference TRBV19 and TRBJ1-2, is DGGITQSPKYLFRKEGQNVTLSCEQNLNHDAMYWYRQDPGQGLRLIYYSQIVNDFQKGDIAEGYSVSREKKESFPLTVTSAQKNPTAFYLCASSKGQGGSYGYTFGSGTRLTVV.

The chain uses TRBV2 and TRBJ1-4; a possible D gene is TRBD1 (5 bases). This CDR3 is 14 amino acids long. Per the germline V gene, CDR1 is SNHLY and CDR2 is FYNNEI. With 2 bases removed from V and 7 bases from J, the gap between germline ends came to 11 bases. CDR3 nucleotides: TGTGCCAGCAGTGAAATTGGACAACCTGAAAAACTGTTTTTT. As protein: CASSEIGQPEKLFF.

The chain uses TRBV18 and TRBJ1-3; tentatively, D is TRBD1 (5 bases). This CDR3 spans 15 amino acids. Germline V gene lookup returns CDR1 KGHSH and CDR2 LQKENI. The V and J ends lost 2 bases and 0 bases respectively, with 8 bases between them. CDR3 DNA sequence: TGTGCCAGCTCACCAGCCAGGGACTCTGGAAACACCATATATTTT. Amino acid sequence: CASSPARDSGNTIYF.

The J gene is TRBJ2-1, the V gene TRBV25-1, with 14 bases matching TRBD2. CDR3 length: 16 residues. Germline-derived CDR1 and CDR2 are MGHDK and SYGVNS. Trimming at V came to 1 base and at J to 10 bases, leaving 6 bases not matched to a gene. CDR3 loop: CASSEFGTSGSWEQFF. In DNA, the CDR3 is TGTGCCAGCAGTGAATTCGGGACTAGCGGGAGTTGGGAGCAGTTCTTC.

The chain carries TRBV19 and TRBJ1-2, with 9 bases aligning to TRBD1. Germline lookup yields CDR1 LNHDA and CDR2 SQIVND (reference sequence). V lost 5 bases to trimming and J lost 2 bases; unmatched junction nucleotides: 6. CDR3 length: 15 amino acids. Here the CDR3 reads CASSEGTGINYGYTF. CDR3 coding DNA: TGTGCCAGTAGTGAAGGGACAGGGATAAACTATGGCTACACCTTC.

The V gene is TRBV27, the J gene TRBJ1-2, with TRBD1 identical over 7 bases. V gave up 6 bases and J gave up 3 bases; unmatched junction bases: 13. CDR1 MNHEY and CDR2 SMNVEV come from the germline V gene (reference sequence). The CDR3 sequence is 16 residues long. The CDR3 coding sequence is TGTGCCAGCAGCCCTGCCACGGGACAGAACTACTATGGCTACACCTTC. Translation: CASSPATGQNYYGYTF.

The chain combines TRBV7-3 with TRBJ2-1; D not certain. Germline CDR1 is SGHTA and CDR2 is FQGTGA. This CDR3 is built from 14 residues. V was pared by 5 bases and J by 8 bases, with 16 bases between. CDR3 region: CASSPRFTTDEQFF. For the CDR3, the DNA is TGTGCCAGCAGCCCCCGGTTTACTACGGATGAGCAGTTCTTC.

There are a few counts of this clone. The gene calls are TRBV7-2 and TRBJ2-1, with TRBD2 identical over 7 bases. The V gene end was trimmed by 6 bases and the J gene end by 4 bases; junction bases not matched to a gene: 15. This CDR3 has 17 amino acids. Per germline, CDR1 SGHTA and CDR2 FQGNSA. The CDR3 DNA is TGTGCCAGCAGGCTGGAGGGGAGAGCGGGAACTTACAATGAGCAGTTCTTC. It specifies CASRLEGRAGTYNEQFF.

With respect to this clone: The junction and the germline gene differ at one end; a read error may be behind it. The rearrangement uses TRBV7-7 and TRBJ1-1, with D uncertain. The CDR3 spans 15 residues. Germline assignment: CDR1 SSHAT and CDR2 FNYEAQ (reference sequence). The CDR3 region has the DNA TGTGCTAGCAGCCCCTACGTAAGCGGTAACACTGAAGCTTTCTTT. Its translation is CASSPYVSGNTEAFF. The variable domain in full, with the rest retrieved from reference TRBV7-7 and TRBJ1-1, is GAGVSQSPRYKVTKRGQDVTLRCDPISSHATLYWYQQALGQGPEFLTYFNYEAQPDKSGLPSDRFSAERPEGSISTLTIQRTEQRDSAMYRCASSPYVSGNTEAFFGQGTRLTVV.

The CDR3 loop is CSADRAGGYTF. The CDR3 coding sequence is TGCAGCGCGGACAGGGCTGGGGGCTACACCTTC. V is TRBV29-1 and J is TRBJ1-2; 8 bases are a match to TRBD1. The germline V gene has CDR1 SQVTM and CDR2 ANQGSEA. V was clipped by 7 bases and J by 8 bases; unmatched bases: 6. The CDR3 runs to 11 residues.

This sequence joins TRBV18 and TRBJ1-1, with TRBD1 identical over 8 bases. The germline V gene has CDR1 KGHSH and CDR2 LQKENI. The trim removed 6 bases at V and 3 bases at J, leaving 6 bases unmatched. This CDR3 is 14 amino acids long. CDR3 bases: TGTGCCAGCTCCCAGGGACAGGCCGACACTGAAGCTTTCTTT. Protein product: CASSQGQADTEAFF.

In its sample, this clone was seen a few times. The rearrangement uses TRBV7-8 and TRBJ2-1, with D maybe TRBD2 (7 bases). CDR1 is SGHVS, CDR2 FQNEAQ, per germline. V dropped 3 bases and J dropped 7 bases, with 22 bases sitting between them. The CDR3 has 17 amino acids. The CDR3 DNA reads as TGTGCCAGCAGCTTGTTATCGGGGGGCGAAGTATGGAATGAGCAGTTCTTC. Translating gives CASSLLSGGEVWNEQFF.

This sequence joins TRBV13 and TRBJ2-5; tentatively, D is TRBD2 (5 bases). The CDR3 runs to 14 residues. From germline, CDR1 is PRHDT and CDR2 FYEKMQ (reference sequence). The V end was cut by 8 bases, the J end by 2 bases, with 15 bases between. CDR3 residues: CASLLRGLQETQYF. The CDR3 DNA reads TGTGCCAGCCTGCTTCGGGGATTACAAGAGACCCAGTACTTC.

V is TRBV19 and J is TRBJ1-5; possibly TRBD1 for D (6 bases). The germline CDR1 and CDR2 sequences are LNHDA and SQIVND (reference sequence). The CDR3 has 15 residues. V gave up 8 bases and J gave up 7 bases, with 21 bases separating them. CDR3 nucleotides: TGTGCCAGTGGAAACAGGGCTGGACCTGGACAGCCCCAGCATTTT. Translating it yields CASGNRAGPGQPQHF.

The CDR3 sequence is CASSSLTGVGFGGYTF. The CDR3 DNA sequence: TGTGCCAGCAGTTCCCTAACAGGGGTTGGTTTTGGTGGCTACACCTTC. This chain joins TRBV6-5 and TRBJ1-2, with 7 bases that match TRBD1. Germline CDR1 MNHEY, CDR2 SVGAGI. The J segment lost 7 bases and the V segment lost 4 bases, leaving 15 bases of the junction unmatched. This CDR3 region has 16 residues.

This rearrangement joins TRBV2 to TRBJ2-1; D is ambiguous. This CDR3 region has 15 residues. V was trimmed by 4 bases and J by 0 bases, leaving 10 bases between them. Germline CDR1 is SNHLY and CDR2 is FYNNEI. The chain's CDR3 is CASSVGRGSYNEQFF. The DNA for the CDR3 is TGTGCCAGCAGTGTAGGTAGAGGCTCCTACAATGAGCAGTTCTTC.

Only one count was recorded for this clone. CDR3 bases: TGTGCCAGCAGCGTCAATGCCGGGTACAATGAGCAGTTCTTC. This sequence encodes CASSVNAGYNEQFF. The chain employs TRBV7-3 and TRBJ2-1; D call uncertain. CDR3 length equals 14 residues. Germline loops: CDR1 SGHTA, CDR2 FQGTGA. V lost 5 bases, J lost 4 bases, and 12 bases lay in between.

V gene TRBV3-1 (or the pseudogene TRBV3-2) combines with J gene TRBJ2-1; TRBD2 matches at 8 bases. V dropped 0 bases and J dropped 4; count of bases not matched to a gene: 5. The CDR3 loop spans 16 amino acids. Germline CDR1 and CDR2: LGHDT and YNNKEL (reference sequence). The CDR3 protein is CASSQDPGLAYNEQFF. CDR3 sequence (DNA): TGTGCCAGCAGCCAAGATCCAGGACTAGCTTACAATGAGCAGTTCTTC.

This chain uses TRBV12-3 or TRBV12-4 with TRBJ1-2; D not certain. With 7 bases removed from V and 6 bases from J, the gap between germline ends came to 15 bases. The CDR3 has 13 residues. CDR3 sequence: CASTYRHLDGYTF. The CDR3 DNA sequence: TGTGCCAGCACCTACAGACATCTCGATGGCTACACCTTC.

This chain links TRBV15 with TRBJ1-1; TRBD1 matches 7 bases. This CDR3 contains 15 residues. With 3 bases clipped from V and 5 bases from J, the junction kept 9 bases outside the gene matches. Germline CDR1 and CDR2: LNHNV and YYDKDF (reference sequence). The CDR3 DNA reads TGTGCCACCAGCAGGGACAGGAAAGGGGGGACTGAAGCTTTCTTT. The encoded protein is CATSRDRKGGTEAFF.

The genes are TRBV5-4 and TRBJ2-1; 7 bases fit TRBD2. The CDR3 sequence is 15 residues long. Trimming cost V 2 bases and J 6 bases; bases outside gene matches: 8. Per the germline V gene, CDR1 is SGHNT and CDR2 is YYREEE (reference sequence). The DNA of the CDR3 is TGTGCCAGCAGCTTCTTGCGGGAGTCGGGCAATGAGCAGTTCTTC. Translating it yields CASSFLRESGNEQFF.

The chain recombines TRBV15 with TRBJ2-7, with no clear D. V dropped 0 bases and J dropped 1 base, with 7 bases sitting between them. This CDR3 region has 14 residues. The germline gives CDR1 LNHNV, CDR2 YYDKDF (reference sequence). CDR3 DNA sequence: TGTGCCACCAGCAGAGAACTGCTTTCCTACGAGCAGTACTTC. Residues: CATSRELLSYEQYF.